The 3 T cell receptor beta chains in this list originate from one sample, sequenced in a study of vaccination and CD4 T cells after COVID-19. Treatment in this sample: roughly 10-day PBMC culture with coronavirus spike peptide pools or control peptides (ViraFEST assay). CD4+ T lymphocytes from the unexposed donor were collected before the COVID-19 pandemic (2011-2018). No antigen has been assigned to these receptors. CD4+ T cells that had been cultured provided DNA sequenced with the Oncomine TCR Beta short-read assay. Researchers extracted genomic DNA from CD4+ T cells that had been cultured. TCRdb used MiXCR to reprocess the PCR reads, holding one entry per CDR3 protein. The sample records around 6,400 distinct CDR3 sequences, about a third being singletons. Specimen: CD4+ T cells from blood, cultured in vitro. These receptors were obtained from a human donor in good health.

The V call is TRBV20-1, the J call TRBJ1-1; 7 nucleotides line up with TRBD1. Looked up from germline, CDR1 is DFQATT and CDR2 is SNEGSKA (reference sequence). Trimming took 0 bases from V and 5 from J; bases not matched to a gene: 12. The CDR3 contains 16 residues. The CDR3 is CSARDLRTGLGTEAFF. The CDR3 coding sequence is TGCAGTGCTAGAGACCTACGGACAGGTTTGGGGACTGAAGCTTTCTTT.

This clonotype ranks as medium-sized. The chain carries TRBV15 and TRBJ1-6; D gene unclear. Germline V gene sequence: CDR1 LNHNV, CDR2 YYDKDF (reference sequence). The germline V and J ends were trimmed by 3 bases and 7 bases, with 4 bases remaining between them. The CDR3 extends over 12 amino acids. CDR3 DNA: TGTGCCACCAGCAGGGAGAATTCACCCCTCCACTTT. Its protein product is CATSRENSPLHF.

The chain uses TRBV20-1 and TRBJ2-5; D tentatively fits TRBD1 or TRBD2 (5 bases each). Germline loops: CDR1 DFQATT, CDR2 SNEGSKA (reference sequence). Trimming shortened V by 5 bases and J by 5 bases, and 21 bases separated the two germline ends. CDR3 length: 15 residues. DNA of the CDR3: TGCAGTGCTCCCCCCGGGGCACTGGCGGGCGAGACCCAGTACTTC. Translating gives CSAPPGALAGETQYF.